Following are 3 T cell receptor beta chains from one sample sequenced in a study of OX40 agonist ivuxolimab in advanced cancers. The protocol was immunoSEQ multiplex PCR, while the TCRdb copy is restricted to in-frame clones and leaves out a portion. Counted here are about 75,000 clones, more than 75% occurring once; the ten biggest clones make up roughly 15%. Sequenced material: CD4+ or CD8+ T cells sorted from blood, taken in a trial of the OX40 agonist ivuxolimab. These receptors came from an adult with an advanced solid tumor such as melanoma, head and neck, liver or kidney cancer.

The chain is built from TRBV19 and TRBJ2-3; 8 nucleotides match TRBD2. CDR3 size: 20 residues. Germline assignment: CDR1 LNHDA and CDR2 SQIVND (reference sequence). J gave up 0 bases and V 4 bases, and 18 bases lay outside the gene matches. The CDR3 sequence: CASSSGPAQRELKSTDTQYF. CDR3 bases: TGTGCCAGTAGTAGTGGGCCCGCCCAGCGGGAGCTAAAGAGCACAGATACGCAGTATTTT.

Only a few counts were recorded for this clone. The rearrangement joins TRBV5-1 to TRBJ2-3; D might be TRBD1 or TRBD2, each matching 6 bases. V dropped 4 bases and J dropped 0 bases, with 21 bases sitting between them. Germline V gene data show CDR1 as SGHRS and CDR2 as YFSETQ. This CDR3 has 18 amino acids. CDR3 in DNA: TGCGCCAGCAGCCCACAGGCTCGGGGGACATCGAGCACAGATACGCAGTATTTT. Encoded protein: CASSPQARGTSSTDTQYF.

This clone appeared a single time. CDR3 sequence: CASSLELGSRYTF. The CDR3 nucleotides are TGCGCCAGCAGCTTGGAGTTAGGGAGCCGCTACACCTTC. The chain links TRBV5-1 to TRBJ1-2; D ambiguous. Germline CDR1 SGHRS, CDR2 YFSETQ. V was clipped by 0 bases and J by 9 bases, with 12 bases between them. The CDR3 is 13 residues long.